The text below deals with one T cell receptor (beta chain). This CDR3 spans 14 amino acids. Germline V gives CDR1 SGHTS, CDR2 YDEGEE. J gave up 4 bases and V 4 bases, and 6 bases lay outside the gene matches. This entry belongs to a study of CD8 T cells in Susac syndrome. Study details: Patients with Susac syndrome who were sequenced included six with active disease and eight or nine in remission.

RNA was extracted with the RNeasy kit, and a quantity of about 0.45 to 1 ug was reverse transcribed using random hexamers. TCRdb processed the immunoSEQ multiplex PCR reads anew with MiXCR; each CDR3 protein has one entry. The sample contains 70,000 to 100,000 distinct CDR3 sequences, about 96% of which appear only once. The V and J genes are TRBV5-8 and TRBJ2-5; 8 bases map to TRBD1. The sample comprised CD8+ T cells from PBMCs. This TCR came from a human donor with Susac syndrome. In DNA, the CDR3 is TGTGCCAGCAGCCATATCACAGGGGGAGAGACCCAGTACTTC. Translation gives CASSHITGGETQYF. The variable domain in full, completed from reference TRBV5-8 and TRBJ2-5, reads EAGVTQSPTHLIKTRGQQATLRCSPISGHTSVYWYQQALGLGLQFLLWYDEGEERNRGNFPPRFSGRQFPNYSSELNVNALELEDSALYLCASSHITGGETQYFGPGTRLLVL.